This T cell receptor beta chain appears in the sequencing data of a study of PD-1 blockade in classical Hodgkin lymphoma. General study results and limits: The baseline diversity of complete responders showed similarity to that of newly diagnosed patients. In CD4+ cells, TCR diversity went up significantly by C4D1, but in CD8+ cells it did not.

All the patients suffered relapse after autologous stem cell transplantation, and brentuximab vedotin exposure differed. Some clones are missing from TCRdb's copy, which holds only in-frame ones; the method was immunoSEQ multiplex PCR. The table records 55,000 to 80,000 clones, about 91% of them present only once. This CDR3 has 18 amino acids. V dropped 0 bases and J dropped 5; count of bases not matched to a gene: 13. Germline-derived CDR1 and CDR2 are SGHDN and FVKESK. As concerns this clone: Its specificity is not known.

Here the sequenced sample was peripheral blood mononuclear cells (PBMCs), taken at baseline. This rearrangement joins TRBV14 to TRBJ1-1, with TRBD1 identical over 9 bases. The sequence was collected from a human donor with classical Hodgkin lymphoma. CDR3 sequence reads: CASSQDRDRARRRTEAFF. CDR3 in DNA: TGTGCCAGCAGCCAAGATCGGGACAGGGCACGGCGGAGGACTGAAGCTTTCTTT.